This T cell receptor (beta chain) was sequenced during a study of blood T cell repertoires in COVID-19. Study-wide context: The United States, Italy and Spain provided the acute and convalescent COVID-19 samples. PBMCs, B-cell-depleted T cells, or T cells were the source of the cDNA or gDNA that made up the material.

This CDR3 region has 16 residues. V shed 4 bases and J 8 bases; nucleotides not matched to a gene: 7. CDR1 and CDR2 (germline): LNHDA, SQIVND (reference sequence). The data were produced by immunoSEQ multiplex PCR, yet TCRdb's version contains in-frame clones alone and is incomplete. The sample has about 140,000 clones, roughly 80% seen once. V and J are TRBV19 and TRBJ2-1; 14 nucleotides match TRBD2. The receptor's source is a man in his 70s who had recovered from COVID-19. The source material was peripheral blood. The CDR3 reads CASSTRGLAGGHEQFF. Here the CDR3 DNA reads TGTGCCAGTAGTACGCGTGGACTAGCGGGAGGTCATGAGCAGTTCTTC.